The 17 T cell receptor beta chains below come from one sample, sequenced in a study of cytomegalovirus exposure and HLA in healthy donors (dated by TCRdb to the late 2010s). The library was produced with the immunoSEQ multiplex PCR assay. For the multiplex PCR, a mixture combining 60 forward primers for TCR Vbeta segments and 13 reverse primers for TCR Jbeta segments was used. TCRdb took this table from immuneACCESS and kept in-frame rearrangements with V and J called. Such tables lack part of the clones; where checked against another copy, unresolved V genes explain under half of the gap, and the rest is unexplained. Within this sample are about 120,000 clones, with about 80% of them counted one time only. Of the sample, 2.7% is held by the ten largest clones. The sequenced sample consisted of PBMCs. The source is a woman between 40 and 55 years old in good health and CMV-seropositive.

The chain joins TRBV9 to TRBJ2-7, with 7 bases aligning to TRBD1. Germline V CDR1 and CDR2: SGDLS, YYNGEE. This CDR3 region has 15 residues. Trimming at V came to 0 bases and at J to 7 bases, leaving 10 bases not matched to a gene. CDR3 DNA: TGTGCCAGCAGCGTAGGGGCGACAGGGATCGAAGAGCAGTACTTC. It specifies CASSVGATGIEEQYF.

The V gene is TRBV19, the J gene TRBJ2-3, with 9 bases fitting TRBD1. The germline V gene has CDR1 LNHDA and CDR2 SQIVND (reference sequence). The CDR3 contains 14 residues. Losses at the gene ends were 3 bases for V and 3 bases for J; bases not matched to a gene: 1. The CDR3 sequence: CASSIGQGTDTQYF. In DNA form, the CDR3 reads TGTGCCAGTAGTATTGGACAGGGGACAGATACGCAGTATTTT. Together with reference TRBV19 and TRBJ2-3, the CDR3 gives the full variable domain: DGGITQSPKYLFRKEGQNVTLSCEQNLNHDAMYWYRQDPGQGLRLIYYSQIVNDFQKGDIAEGYSVSREKKESFPLTVTSAQKNPTAFYLCASSIGQGTDTQYFGPGTRLTVL.

This chain connects TRBV7-2 to TRBJ1-2, with a possible D match to TRBD1 (6 bases). CDR1 is SGHTA and CDR2 is FQGNSA in the germline V gene. V was pared by 6 bases and J by 7 bases, with 15 bases between. This CDR3 region has 13 residues. The CDR3 DNA is TGTGCCAGCAGTGTGTTGGGGGCGGGTGGCTACACCTTC. It translates to CASSVLGAGGYTF.

The J gene is TRBJ2-1, the V gene TRBV27; TRBD2 agrees at 9 bases. The CDR3 contains 17 residues. J gave up 7 bases and V 4 bases, and 14 bases lay outside the gene matches. Germline assignment: CDR1 MNHEY and CDR2 SMNVEV (reference sequence). The CDR3 bases are TGTGCCAGCAGTTCTCTAGCGGGGTTGGCCCTTGGGAATGAGCAGTTCTTC. It specifies CASSSLAGLALGNEQFF.

The V and J genes are TRBV29-1 and TRBJ2-7, with 9 nucleotides matching TRBD1. Germline V gives CDR1 SQVTM, CDR2 ANQGSEA. Unmatched junction bases numbered 14, after V lost 5 bases and J lost 6 bases. There are 15 residues in the CDR3. The CDR3 spells CSVLESGDRAREQYF. The CDR3 DNA reads as TGCAGCGTTCTGGAATCGGGGGACAGGGCTCGCGAGCAGTACTTC.

This sequence joins TRBV20-1 and TRBJ2-7; no definite D call. The germline V gene encodes CDR1 DFQATT and CDR2 SNEGSKA (reference sequence). This CDR3 region has 11 residues. V gave up 6 bases and J gave up 3 bases, with 9 bases separating them. The CDR3 DNA follows: TGCAGTGCACAGCTCAACTACGAGCAGTACTTC. Protein sequence: CSAQLNYEQYF.

The chain has TRBV6-1 and TRBJ2-1, with TRBD2 as a possible D gene (5 bases). This CDR3 is 13 amino acids long. Between the trimmed V and J ends, which lost 8 bases and 6 bases, there was a span of 14 bases. Germline V gene sequence: CDR1 MNHNS, CDR2 SASEGT. In DNA form, the CDR3 reads TGTGCCAGCCGGGCCCCAAGCGGCAATGAGCAGTTCTTC. Protein product: CASRAPSGNEQFF.

This clone was detected a few times. V gene TRBV7-8 combines with J gene TRBJ1-4; TRBD1 aligns across 8 bases. This CDR3 is 15 amino acids long. After removal of 5 bases from V and 4 bases from J, the junction contained 6 bases not matched to a gene. The germline V gene encodes CDR1 SGHVS and CDR2 FQNEAQ. The chain's CDR3 is CASSVRQGINEKLFF. CDR3 bases: TGTGCCAGCAGCGTCCGACAGGGGATTAATGAAAAACTGTTTTTT. Variable domain in full (rest from reference TRBV7-8 and TRBJ1-4): GAGVSQSPRYKVAKRGQDVALRCDPISGHVSLFWYQQALGQGPEFLTYFQNEAQLDKSGLPSDRFFAERPEGSVSTLKIQRTQQEDSAVYLCASSVRQGINEKLFFGSGTQLSVL.

The rearrangement links TRBV7-3 to TRBJ2-6; a weak D match, TRBD1 (5 bases). The germline V and J ends were trimmed by 4 bases and 2 bases, with 9 bases remaining between them. The germline CDR1 and CDR2 sequences are SGHTA and FQGTGA. The CDR3 is made up of 15 amino acids. CDR3 amino acids: CASSSGPAGANVLTF. In DNA form, the CDR3 reads TGTGCCAGCAGCTCAGGGCCTGCTGGGGCCAACGTCCTGACTTTC.

This chain links TRBV2 with TRBJ2-7, with a weak D call TRBD1 (6 bases). The germline CDR1 and CDR2 sequences are SNHLY and FYNNEI. Trimming shortened V by 4 bases and J by 3 bases, and 13 bases separated the two germline ends. This CDR3 contains 14 residues. Here the CDR3 DNA reads TGTGCCAGCAGTGTAAGGGACATCCTCTACGAGCAGTACTTC. Amino acid sequence: CASSVRDILYEQYF.

The chain uses TRBV7-9 and TRBJ2-5, with D unclear. The J call may be wrong; the DNA end is better matched by TRBJ2-7. The CDR3 has 14 residues. Germline CDR1 SEHNR, CDR2 FQNEAQ (reference sequence). CDR3 amino acids: CASSPNLAVYEQYF. Here the CDR3 DNA reads TGTGCCAGCAGCCCGAATCTCGCGGTCTACGAGCAGTACTTC.

This chain uses TRBV4-3 with TRBJ1-4; unclear D gene. The length of the CDR3 is 17 residues. Trimming left V 2 bases short and J 0 bases short, with 13 bases between. Germline V CDR1 and CDR2: LGHNA, YSLEER. In DNA form, the CDR3 reads TGCGCCAGCAGCCAACAGCGACGGGGAGCAACTAATGAAAAACTGTTTTTT. This codes for CASSQQRRGATNEKLFF.

This clone was detected a few times. V is TRBV7-9 and J is TRBJ1-1; D is unclear. Per the germline V gene, CDR1 is SEHNR and CDR2 is FQNEAQ (reference sequence). Trimming stripped 5 bases from V and 1 base from J, with 8 bases between. The CDR3 runs to 13 residues. This CDR3 reads CASSAQQNTEAFF. CDR3 nucleotides: TGTGCCAGCAGCGCACAGCAGAACACTGAAGCTTTCTTT.

The chain is built from TRBV14 and TRBJ2-3; TRBD1 aligns across 7 bases. Germline loops: CDR1 SGHDN, CDR2 FVKESK. The CDR3 loop spans 15 amino acids. J was trimmed by 4 bases and V by 4 bases; bases with no gene match: 8. The CDR3 region is CASSPGEGGPDTQYF. The DNA of the CDR3 is TGTGCCAGCAGCCCTGGAGAAGGGGGCCCAGATACGCAGTATTTT.

The CDR3, as DNA: TGTGCCAGCAGCTTCCAGCTCGTGACAGGGGATTCACCCCTCCACTTT. It specifies CASSFQLVTGDSPLHF. V is TRBV5-6 and J is TRBJ1-6; TRBD1 agrees at 8 bases. CDR1 is SGHDT and CDR2 is YYEEEE in the germline V gene. The CDR3 totals 16 residues. The J segment lost 8 bases and the V segment lost 2 bases, leaving 9 bases of the junction unmatched.

The chain carries TRBV10-1 and TRBJ2-2; 9 positions agree with TRBD2. This CDR3 is built from 15 residues. Germline-derived CDR1 and CDR2 are WNHNN and SYGVQD (reference sequence). The junction had 4 bases not matched to a gene; V was cut back by 2 bases and J by 6 bases. CDR3 sequence: CASSENLAGPGELFF. The CDR3 DNA reads TGCGCCAGCAGTGAGAATCTAGCGGGGCCCGGGGAGCTGTTTTTT.

The chain couples TRBV9 to TRBJ2-1, with D tentatively TRBD2 (5 bases). V was shortened by 2 bases and J by 7 bases, with 10 bases between the two germline ends. Germline lookup yields CDR1 SGDLS and CDR2 YYNGEE. The CDR3 spans 13 residues. In DNA, the CDR3 is TGTGCCAGCAGCGTCCCGGGAAGGAATGAGCAGTTCTTC. Residues: CASSVPGRNEQFF.